The 8 T cell receptor beta chains below come from one sample, sequenced in a study of T cell responses to AZD1222 COVID-19 vaccine. Clones were sequenced by immunoSEQ multiplex PCR, and TCRdb holds only the in-frame ones, with some missing. The sample records about 120,000 clones, around 90% being singletons. The material sequenced was peripheral blood, taken on day 0 of AZD1222 vaccination. Receptor source: an adult in good health.

This chain joins TRBV25-1 and TRBJ1-1; D remains ambiguous. V was shortened by 7 bases and J by 1 base, with 7 bases between the two germline ends. CDR3 length: 12 residues. The germline CDR1 and CDR2 sequences are MGHDK and SYGVNS. The DNA of the CDR3 is TGTGCCAGCAAGATAGGGAACACTGAAGCTTTCTTT. Protein: CASKIGNTEAFF.

The V gene is TRBV5-1, the J gene TRBJ2-3; tentatively, D is TRBD1 (6 bases). The CDR3 has 15 residues. Germline V gives CDR1 SGHRS, CDR2 YFSETQ. V lost 2 bases, J lost 0 bases, and 10 bases lay in between. CDR3 residues: CASSLQGISTDTQYF. The CDR3, as DNA: TGCGCCAGCAGCTTACAGGGAATTAGCACAGATACGCAGTATTTT.

The J gene is TRBJ2-7, the V gene TRBV6-5, with 8 bases identical to TRBD1. Per germline, CDR1 MNHEY and CDR2 SVGAGI. V trimming: 10 bases; J trimming: 0 bases; junction bases outside the gene matches: 8. The CDR3 covers 14 residues. This CDR3 reads CAIRGQWSSYEQYF. CDR3 nucleotides: TGTGCCATCAGGGGGCAGTGGAGCTCCTACGAGCAGTACTTC.

This chain joins TRBV30 and TRBJ1-1; D unclear. The V gene's germline CDR1 is GTSNPN and CDR2 SVGIG (reference sequence). CDR3 length: 14 residues. V was clipped by 3 bases and J by 6 bases, with 17 bases between them. The CDR3 is CAWSAIMVPAEAFF. CDR3 DNA: TGTGCCTGGAGCGCGATTATGGTACCGGCTGAAGCTTTCTTT.

The chain employs TRBV6-5 and TRBJ1-3; 8 bases are shared with TRBD1. V was pared by 6 bases and J by 2 bases, with 6 bases of the junction left unmatched. Germline V gene lookup returns CDR1 MNHEY and CDR2 SVGAGI. This CDR3 is 15 amino acids long. The CDR3 protein is CASRRATGAGNTIYF. CDR3 coding DNA: TGTGCCAGCAGGCGTGCGACAGGGGCTGGAAACACCATATATTTT.

The chain carries TRBV16 and TRBJ1-2, with unresolved D. The CDR3 runs 12 residues. V was shortened by 2 bases and J by 7 bases, with 8 bases between the two germline ends. Germline CDR1 is KGHSY and CDR2 is FQNENV. CDR3: CASSQEGFGYTF. The CDR3 DNA is TGTGCCAGCAGCCAAGAGGGTTTTGGCTACACCTTC.

This clone was seen once. The chain is built from TRBV5-1 and TRBJ2-3, with 12 bases identical to TRBD2. The CDR3 extends over 20 amino acids. Germline lookup yields CDR1 SGHRS and CDR2 YFSETQ. With 0 bases clipped from V and 0 bases from J, the junction kept 11 bases outside the gene matches. The DNA for the CDR3 is TGCGCCAGCAGCTTGGTGGGATCTGGGACTAGCGGGCGTAGCACAGATACGCAGTATTTT. Translating it yields CASSLVGSGTSGRSTDTQYF.

The V gene is TRBV19, the J gene TRBJ2-3, with TRBD2 matching 14 bases. The CDR3 spans 18 residues. Germline CDR1 and CDR2: LNHDA and SQIVND (reference sequence). The junction had 8 bases not matched to a gene; V was cut back by 5 bases and J by 1 base. CDR3 sequence (DNA): TGTGCCAGTAGTCCACCGGGACTAGCGGGGGTCGGCACAGATACGCAGTATTTT. Translating it yields CASSPPGLAGVGTDTQYF.